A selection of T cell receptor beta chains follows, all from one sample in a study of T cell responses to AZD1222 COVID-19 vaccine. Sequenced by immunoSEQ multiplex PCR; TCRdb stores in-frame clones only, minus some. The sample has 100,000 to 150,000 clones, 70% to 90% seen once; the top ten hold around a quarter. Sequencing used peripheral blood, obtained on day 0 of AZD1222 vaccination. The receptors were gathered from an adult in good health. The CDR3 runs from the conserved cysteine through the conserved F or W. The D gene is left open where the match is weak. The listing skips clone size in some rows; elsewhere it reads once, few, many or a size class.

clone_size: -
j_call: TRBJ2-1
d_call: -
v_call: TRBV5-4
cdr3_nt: TGTGCCAGCCTCCGGGACTCATACAATGAGCAGTTCTTC
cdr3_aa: CASLRDSYNEQFF

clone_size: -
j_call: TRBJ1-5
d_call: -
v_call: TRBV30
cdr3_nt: TGTGCCTGGAGTCAAGTATCGGGGCCCCAGCATTTT
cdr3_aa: CAWSQVSGPQHF

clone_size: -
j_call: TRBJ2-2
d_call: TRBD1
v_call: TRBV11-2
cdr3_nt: TGTGCCAGCAGCCCCTATCCGGGACAGGGCGACACCGGGGAGCTGTTTTTT
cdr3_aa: CASSPYPGQGDTGELFF

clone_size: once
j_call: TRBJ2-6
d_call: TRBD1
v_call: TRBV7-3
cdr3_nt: TGTGCCAGCAGCGGGCGACAGGGGATAGTGGGGGCCAACGTCCTGACTTTC
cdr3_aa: CASSGRQGIVGANVLTF

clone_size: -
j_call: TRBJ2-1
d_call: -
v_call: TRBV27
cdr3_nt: TGTGCCAGCAGTACAGGACTTGGGAGTGAGCAGTTCTTC
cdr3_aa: CASSTGLGSEQFF

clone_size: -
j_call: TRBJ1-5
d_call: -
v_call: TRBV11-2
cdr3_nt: TGTGCCAGCAGCGAGAGAGGGGGAGGTCAGCCCCAGCATTTT
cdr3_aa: CASSERGGGQPQHF

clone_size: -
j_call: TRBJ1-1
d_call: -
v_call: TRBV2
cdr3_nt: TGTGCCAGCAGTGAAACAGTTGAAGCTTTCTTT
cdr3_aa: CASSETVEAFF

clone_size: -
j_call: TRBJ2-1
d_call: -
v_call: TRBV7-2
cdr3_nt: TGTGCCAGCAGCCCTTTTGGCTCAGGGACGGGGTACAATGAGCAGTTCTTC
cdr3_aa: CASSPFGSGTGYNEQFF

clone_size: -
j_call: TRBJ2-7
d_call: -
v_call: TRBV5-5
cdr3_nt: TGTGCCAGCAGCTTGGGGGTCCAGGCCGAGCAGTACTTC
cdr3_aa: CASSLGVQAEQYF

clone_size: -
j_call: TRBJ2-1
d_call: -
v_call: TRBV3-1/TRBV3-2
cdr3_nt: TGTGCCAGCAGCCAGGAATACGCTGAGCAGTTCTTC
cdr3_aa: CASSQEYAEQFF

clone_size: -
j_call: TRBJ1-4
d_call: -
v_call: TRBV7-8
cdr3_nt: TGTGCCAGCAGCTTAACAGGGAATAATGAAAAACTGTTTTTT
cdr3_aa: CASSLTGNNEKLFF

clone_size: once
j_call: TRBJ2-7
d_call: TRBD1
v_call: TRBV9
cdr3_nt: TGTGCCAGCAGCGTAGACAGGGGGAAAGACGAGCAGTACTTC
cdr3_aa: CASSVDRGKDEQYF

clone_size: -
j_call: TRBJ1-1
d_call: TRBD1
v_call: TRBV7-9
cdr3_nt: TGTGCCAGCAGCACGACAGGGGGCTACACTGAAGCTTTCTTT
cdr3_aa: CASSTTGGYTEAFF

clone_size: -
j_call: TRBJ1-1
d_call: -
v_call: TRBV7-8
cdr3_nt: TGTGCCAGCAGCTTAGTGGACCGTGAAGCTTTCTTT
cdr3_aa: CASSLVDREAFF

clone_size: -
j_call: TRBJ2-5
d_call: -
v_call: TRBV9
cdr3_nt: TGTGCCAGCAGCGCTTTTGGAGGGATCCAAGAGACCCAGTACTTC
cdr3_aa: CASSAFGGIQETQYF

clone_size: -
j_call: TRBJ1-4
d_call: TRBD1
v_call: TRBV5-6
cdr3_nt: TGTGCCAGCAGCTTGCTTAGAGGGACAGGGGGTGAAAAACTGTTTTTT
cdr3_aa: CASSLLRGTGGEKLFF

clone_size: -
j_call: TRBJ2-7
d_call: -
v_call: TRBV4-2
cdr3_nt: TGTGCCAGCAGCCAAGCCCTACTGGGGGAAACCTACGAGCAGTACTTC
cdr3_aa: CASSQALLGETYEQYF